This T cell receptor beta chain was retrieved from a study of control samples from healthy donors and cancer patients. CDR1 and CDR2 (germline): MNHNY, SVGAGI (reference sequence). With 2 bases removed from V and 3 bases from J, the gap between germline ends came to 11 bases. CDR3 length: 15 residues. Only in-frame clones appear in the TCRdb table, and some are missing; sequencing was by immunoSEQ multiplex PCR. Among approximately 94,000 clones listed, roughly nine tenths were seen once. V usage is TRBV6-6 and J usage is TRBJ1-5; D is possibly TRBD1 (6 bases). This TCR was sampled from a woman in her forties or fifties in good health. The sequencing input was blood. The CDR3 bases are TGTGCCAGCAGTTACCGGGGGGGGCCCAATCAGCCCCAGCATTTT. It specifies CASSYRGGPNQPQHF.